Sequencing of this T cell receptor beta chain was carried out in a study of CD8 T cells in Susac syndrome. The V gene's germline CDR1 is MGHDK and CDR2 SYGVNS. This CDR3 contains 12 residues. The V end was cut by 8 bases, the J end by 4 bases, with 11 bases between. In the multiple sclerosis control group, patients were treatment-naive and had stable or active relapsing-remitting disease. Only a few counts were recorded for this clonotype. RNA, at roughly 0.45 to 1 ug, was reverse transcribed with random hexamers. The CDR3 of TCR beta was amplified by immunoSEQ multiplex PCR across 54 Vbeta and 13 Jbeta. TCRdb independently ran MiXCR on the immunoSEQ multiplex PCR reads; one entry per CDR3 protein. The table records a few hundred thousand distinct CDR3 sequences, almost 85% of them present only once.

The rearrangement uses TRBV25-1 and TRBJ1-2; a weak D match, TRBD1 (6 bases). The specimen was CD8+ T cells from PBMCs. The TCR originated in a human donor with multiple sclerosis. CDR3: CASGLDSYGYTF. The CDR3 DNA sequence: TGTGCCAGCGGTTTGGACAGCTATGGCTACACCTTC.